This is a list of T cell receptor beta chains from one sample in a study of blood T cell repertoires in COVID-19. Assay: immunoSEQ multiplex PCR; the TCRdb copy retains only in-frame clones and omits some. Among about 240,000 clones listed, around 90% were seen once. The material sequenced was peripheral blood. The receptor set was obtained from a man in his fifties or sixties who had recovered from COVID-19. CDR3s include the opening cysteine and the closing phenylalanine or tryptophan. The D gene is left open where the match is weak. The size field is filled for only some rows; it gives once, few, many or a size class.

clone_size	d_call	j_call	v_call	cdr3_aa	cdr3_nt
few	TRBD1	TRBJ2-3	TRBV6-6	CASSYATGGTDTQYF	TGTGCCAGCAGTTACGCGACAGGGGGCACAGATACGCAGTATTTT
-	-	TRBJ1-2	TRBV7-9	CASSLGSDFPYGYTF	TGTGCCAGCAGCTTAGGATCTGACTTCCCCTATGGCTACACCTTC
-	TRBD1	TRBJ1-4	TRBV15	CATSRSRGSLFEKLFF	TGTGCCACCAGCAGAAGCAGGGGGAGCCTCTTTGAAAAACTGTTTTTT
-	TRBD1	TRBJ1-2	TRBV24-1	CATSDPGQGAEYGYTF	TGTGCCACCAGTGACCCCGGACAGGGGGCAGAGTATGGCTACACCTTC
-	TRBD1	TRBJ1-6	TRBV2	CASSGTGNSPLHF	TGTGCCAGCAGTGGGACAGGGAATTCACCCCTCCACTTT
-	-	TRBJ2-5	TRBV5-1	CASSVGPLQRETQYF	TGCGCCAGCAGCGTGGGACCGCTTCAGCGAGAGACCCAGTACTTC
-	-	TRBJ1-5	TRBV5-6	CASSLIGGYNQPQHF	TGTGCCAGCAGCTTAATCGGGGGGTATAATCAGCCCCAGCATTTT
-	-	TRBJ1-1	TRBV29-1	CSVGTEGREAFF	TGCAGCGTGGGAACTGAGGGCAGGGAAGCTTTCTTT
-	-	TRBJ2-6	TRBV19	CASGGRSGANVLTF	TGTGCCAGTGGGGGCCGCTCTGGGGCCAACGTCCTGACTTTC
-	-	TRBJ2-2	TRBV11-2	CASSTDWAGELFF	TGTGCCAGCAGCACGGACTGGGCCGGGGAGCTGTTTTTT
-	TRBD1	TRBJ2-3	TRBV6-5	CATEKAGGGTDTQYF	TGTGCCACCGAGAAAGCAGGGGGCGGGACAGATACGCAGTATTTT
-	TRBD2	TRBJ2-3	TRBV27	CASSFRGGLGTDTQYF	TGTGCCAGCAGTTTTCGGGGGGGGCTGGGCACAGATACGCAGTATTTT
few	-	TRBJ1-2	TRBV30	CAWSVPGAYGYTF	TGTGCCTGGAGTGTGCCAGGGGCCTATGGCTACACCTTC
-	-	TRBJ1-4	TRBV27	CASSSPGHTEKLFF	TGTGCCAGCAGTTCGCCGGGACACACTGAAAAACTGTTTTTT
-	TRBD1	TRBJ2-1	TRBV2	CASRPPGQGLGEQFF	TGTGCCAGCAGGCCACCGGGACAGGGCCTCGGGGAGCAGTTCTTC
-	TRBD2	TRBJ2-5	TRBV9	CASSVRGGRETQYF	TGTGCCAGCAGCGTAAGGGGCGGGAGGGAGACCCAGTACTTC